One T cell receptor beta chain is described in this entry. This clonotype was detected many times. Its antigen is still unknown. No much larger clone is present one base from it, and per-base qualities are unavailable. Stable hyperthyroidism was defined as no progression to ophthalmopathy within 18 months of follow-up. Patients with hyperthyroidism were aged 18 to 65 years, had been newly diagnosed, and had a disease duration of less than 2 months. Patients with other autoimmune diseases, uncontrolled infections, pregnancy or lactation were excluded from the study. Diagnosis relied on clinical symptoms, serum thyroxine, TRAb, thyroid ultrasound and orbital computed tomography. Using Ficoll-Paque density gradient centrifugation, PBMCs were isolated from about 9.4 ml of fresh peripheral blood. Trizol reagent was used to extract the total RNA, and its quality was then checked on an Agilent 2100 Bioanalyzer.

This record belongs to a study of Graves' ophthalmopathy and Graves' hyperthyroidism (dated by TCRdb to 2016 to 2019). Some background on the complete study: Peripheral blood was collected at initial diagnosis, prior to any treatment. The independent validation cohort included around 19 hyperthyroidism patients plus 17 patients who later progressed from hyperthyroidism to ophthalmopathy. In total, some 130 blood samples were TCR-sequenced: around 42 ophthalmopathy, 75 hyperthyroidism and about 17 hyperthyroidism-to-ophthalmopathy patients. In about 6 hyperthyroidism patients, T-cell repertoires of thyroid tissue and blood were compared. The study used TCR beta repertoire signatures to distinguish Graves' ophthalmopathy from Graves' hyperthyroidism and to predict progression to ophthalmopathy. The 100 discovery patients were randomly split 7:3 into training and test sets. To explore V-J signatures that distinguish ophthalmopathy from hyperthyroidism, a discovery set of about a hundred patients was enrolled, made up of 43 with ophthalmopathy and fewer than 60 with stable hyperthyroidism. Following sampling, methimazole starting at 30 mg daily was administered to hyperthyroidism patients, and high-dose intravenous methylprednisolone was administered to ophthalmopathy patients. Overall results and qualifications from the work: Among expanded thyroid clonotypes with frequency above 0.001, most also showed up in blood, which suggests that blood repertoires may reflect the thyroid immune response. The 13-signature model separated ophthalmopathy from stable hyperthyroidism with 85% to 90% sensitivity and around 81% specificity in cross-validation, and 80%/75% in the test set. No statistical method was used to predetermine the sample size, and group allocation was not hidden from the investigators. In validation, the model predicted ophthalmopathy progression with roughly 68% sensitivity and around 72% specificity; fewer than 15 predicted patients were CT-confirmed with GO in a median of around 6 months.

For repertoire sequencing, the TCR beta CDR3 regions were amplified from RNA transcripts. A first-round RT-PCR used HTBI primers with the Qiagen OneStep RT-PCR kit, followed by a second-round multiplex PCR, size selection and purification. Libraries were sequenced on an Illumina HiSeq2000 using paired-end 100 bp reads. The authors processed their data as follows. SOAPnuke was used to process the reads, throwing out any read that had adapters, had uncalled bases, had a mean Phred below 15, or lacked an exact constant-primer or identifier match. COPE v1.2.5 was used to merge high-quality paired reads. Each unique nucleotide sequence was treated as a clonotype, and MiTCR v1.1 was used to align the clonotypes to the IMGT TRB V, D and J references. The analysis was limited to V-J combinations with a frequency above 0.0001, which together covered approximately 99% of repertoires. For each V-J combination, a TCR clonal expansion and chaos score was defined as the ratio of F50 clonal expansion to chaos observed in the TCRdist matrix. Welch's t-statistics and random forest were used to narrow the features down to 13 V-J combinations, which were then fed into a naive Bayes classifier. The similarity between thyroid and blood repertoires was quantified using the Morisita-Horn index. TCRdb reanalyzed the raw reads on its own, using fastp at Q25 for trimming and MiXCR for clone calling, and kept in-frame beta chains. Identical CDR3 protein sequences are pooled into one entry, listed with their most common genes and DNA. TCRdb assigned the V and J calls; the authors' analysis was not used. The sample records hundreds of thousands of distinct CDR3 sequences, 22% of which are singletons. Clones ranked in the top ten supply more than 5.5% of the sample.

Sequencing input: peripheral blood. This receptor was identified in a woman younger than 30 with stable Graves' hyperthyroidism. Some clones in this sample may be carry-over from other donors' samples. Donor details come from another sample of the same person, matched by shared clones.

The sequenced DNA is TGTGCCAGCAGTTTCTCCGGCGGCGTCAATCAGCCCCAGCATTTT. Translation gives CASSFSGGVNQPQHF. The chain is assembled from TRBV27 and TRBJ1-5; a confident D gene designation cannot be given. V is shortened by 3 bases, J by 3 bases, and the region joining them spans 12 bases. The CDR3 contains 15 residues, cysteine and phenylalanine counted. Just CDR3 DNA is preserved here, 45 bases in frame from base 1. The germline V gene (reference sequence) provides CDR1 MNHEY and CDR2 SMNVEV.